The 9 T cell receptor beta chains below come from one sample, sequenced in a study of CD8+ T cells in alopecia areata. This sample's treatment: oral pan-JAK inhibitor, 5-10 mg twice daily. Following extraction, RNA underwent reverse transcription to cDNA, which served as the sequencing template. Profiled with immunoSEQ multiplex PCR; TCRdb holds only in-frame clones, not every one. The sample holds roughly 100,000 clones, about 40% seen once. The sample was CD8+ T cells sorted from blood, taken at week 24, from a patient treated with tofacitinib. The receptors come from a human donor with alopecia areata.

Only a few counts were recorded for this clone. This chain links TRBV29-1 with TRBJ2-5; D possibly corresponds to TRBD2 (5 bases). The end of the DNA fits TRBJ2-7 better, so the J call may be wrong. The CDR3 length is 12 residues. Germline V gene lookup returns CDR1 SQVTM and CDR2 ANQGSEA. CDR3 nucleotide sequence: TGCAGCGTTGTAGGGAGCTCCTACGAGCAGTACTTC. It specifies CSVVGSSYEQYF.

In DNA, the CDR3 is TGTGCCAGCAGCATCTTGGGCACAGATACGCAGTATTTT. This encodes CASSILGTDTQYF. This chain links TRBV27 with TRBJ2-3; D unresolved. V gave up 6 bases and J gave up 1 base, with 8 bases separating them. The CDR3 runs to 13 residues. Germline V lookup: CDR1 MNHEY, CDR2 SMNVEV (reference sequence).

The rearrangement joins TRBV2 to TRBJ2-7, with D possibly TRBD2 on 6 matching bases. This CDR3 region has 15 residues. V lost 4 bases and J lost 3, with 16 bases in between. Germline values: CDR1 SNHLY, CDR2 FYNNEI. Written as DNA, the CDR3 is TGTGCCAGCAGTGGAGTGTTGGGGGGTCTCTACGAGCAGTACTTC. This encodes CASSGVLGGLYEQYF. The entire variable domain, with the rest obtained from reference TRBV2 and TRBJ2-7, is as follows: EPEVTQTPSHQVTQMGQEVILRCVPISNHLYFYWYRQILGQKVEFLVSFYNNEISEKSEIFDDQFSVERPDGSNFTLKIRSTKLEDSAMYFCASSGVLGGLYEQYFGPGTRLTVT.

This sequence joins TRBV7-9 and TRBJ1-2, with 8 bases matching TRBD1. V shed 4 bases and J 6 bases; nucleotides not matched to a gene: 4. CDR3 length equals 13 residues. The V gene's germline CDR1 is SEHNR and CDR2 FQNEAQ (reference sequence). CDR3 DNA: TGTGCCAGCAGCTACCAGGGGGCGCATGGCTACACCTTC. Translation gives CASSYQGAHGYTF.

The chain combines TRBV5-1 with TRBJ1-5; tentative D call: TRBD1 (6 bases). The germline CDR1 and CDR2 sequences are SGHRS and YFSETQ. Trimming shortened V by 1 base and J by 7 bases, and 15 bases separated the two germline ends. This CDR3 region has 15 residues. The CDR3 DNA reads as TGCGCCAGCAGCTTGCGGGGGGGCGAAAACCAGCCCCAGCATTTT. It translates to CASSLRGGENQPQHF.

The rearrangement links TRBV2 to TRBJ2-7; TRBD1 matches 7 bases. J was trimmed by 2 bases and V by 6 bases; bases with no gene match: 4. The CDR3 sequence is 13 residues long. The germline CDR1 and CDR2 sequences are SNHLY and FYNNEI. The CDR3 sequence is CASSDRVTYEQYF. CDR3 DNA sequence: TGTGCCAGCAGCGACAGGGTTACCTACGAGCAGTACTTC.

With respect to this clone: The sample holds other DNA sequences that translate to the same CDR3. J is TRBJ1-2 and V is TRBV27, with a tentative D call TRBD1 (5 bases). V dropped 0 bases and J dropped 6 bases, with 8 bases sitting between them. In germline, CDR1 is MNHEY, CDR2 SMNVEV (reference sequence). The CDR3 covers 13 residues. Here the CDR3 DNA reads TGTGCCAGCAGTTTATCTGGGGGGGATGGCTACACCTTC. As protein: CASSLSGGDGYTF.

This clone was detected only a few times. V gene TRBV6-1 combines with J gene TRBJ2-2; D gene ambiguous. Trimming pared 6 bases from V and 3 bases from J, leaving 14 bases between. CDR3 length equals 15 residues. CDR1 is MNHNS and CDR2 is SASEGT in the germline V gene. The CDR3 here is CASRGPVSDTGELFF. CDR3 DNA: TGTGCCAGCAGGGGCCCTGTGAGTGACACCGGGGAGCTGTTTTTT.

In this sample, this clone turned up a few times. This chain joins TRBV10-2 and TRBJ2-4; 8 bases are a match to TRBD1. The V segment lost 5 bases and the J segment 9 bases; nucleotides outside the gene matches: 6. CDR3 size: 13 residues. Germline V gene sequence: CDR1 WSHSY, CDR2 SAAADI. CDR3 DNA: TGCGCCAGCAGTACAGGGGGTTCGGGCATTCAGTACTTC. Protein: CASSTGGSGIQYF.